This TCR beta chain was recovered during a study of blood T cell repertoires in COVID-19. Turning to the study itself: COVID-19 samples from acute and convalescent phases originated in the United States, Italy and Spain. PBMCs, B-cell-depleted T cells, or T cells provided the cDNA or gDNA that made up the material.

Germline-derived CDR1 and CDR2 are LNHDA and SQIVND (reference sequence). The V and J ends lost 6 bases and 0 bases respectively, with 12 bases between them. The CDR3 sequence is 14 residues long. In the original processing: It was from reference gene primer amplification that nucleated cell counts were estimated. TCRdb keeps only in-frame clones here, not all; method: immunoSEQ multiplex PCR. For V, J and clone size, that table is used; D and trimming come from the DNA. The sample shows 97,000 or so clones, around 81% of them seen only once. The material sequenced was peripheral blood. This TCR derives from a man aged 60 to 75 with acute or convalescent COVID-19. The chain combines TRBV19 with TRBJ2-7, with a possible D match to TRBD1 (6 bases). This CDR3 is CASSPTGSSYEQYV. The CDR3 DNA sequence: TGTGCCAGTAGCCCGACAGGAAGCTCCTACGAGCAGTACGTC.